This TCR beta chain was sequenced during a study of Graves' ophthalmopathy and Graves' hyperthyroidism. Study-level background: Peripheral blood was obtained at first diagnosis, ahead of any treatment.

This clonotype has ten or more counts. Ineligible for inclusion were patients with other autoimmune diseases, uncontrolled infections, pregnancy or lactation. Clinical symptoms, serum thyroxine, TRAb, thyroid ultrasound and orbital computed tomography were relied on for diagnosis. Using RNA transcripts, the TCR beta CDR3 regions were amplified. The library came from an HTBI-primed first-round RT-PCR and a second-round multiplex PCR. One entry per CDR3 protein results from TCRdb running MiXCR on the multiplex PCR reads. The table lists over 40,000 distinct CDR3 sequences, around 45% of them singletons. This CDR3 is 13 amino acids long. V was clipped by 8 bases and J by 0 bases, with 10 bases between them. Germline V gene sequence: CDR1 SEHNR, CDR2 FQNEAQ (reference sequence).

The source of this sequence is an adult man with Graves' ophthalmopathy. The sequencing sample was made of peripheral blood. The chain employs TRBV7-9 and TRBJ1-1, with no clear D. The CDR3 sequence: CASVEGLNTEAFF. Written as DNA, the CDR3 is TGTGCCAGCGTGGAGGGATTGAACACTGAAGCTTTCTTT.